The clone carrying this T cell receptor beta chain was recorded at least ten times. The antigen is undetermined. The sample belongs to a study of T-cell reconstitution after alpha-beta-depleted transplantation in children. A library of TCRbeta sequences, prepared with unique molecular identifiers, was generated. One entry per CDR3 protein, called by TCRdb with MiXCR from the PCR reads. The table lists a few hundred thousand distinct CDR3 sequences, 25% of them singletons. Study-wide findings and caveats: At around two months after transplant, the alpha-beta T cells were reportedly derived from several hundred expanded clones that came from non-depleted graft cells. A year post-transplant, T-cell counts and diversity derived mostly from newly produced T cells.

The V gene's germline CDR1 is SGHRS and CDR2 YFSETQ. The V and J ends lost 0 bases and 2 bases respectively, with 5 bases between them. The CDR3 length is 13 residues. This sample comprised PBMCs, obtained before TCRalphabeta/CD19-depleted stem cell transplant. The TCR was taken from a girl aged 2-10 years with Fanconi anemia, due to receive a stem cell transplant. This rearrangement joins TRBV5-1 to TRBJ1-1; no definite D call. CDR3 loop: CASSLDSNTEAFF. The CDR3 region has the DNA TGCGCCAGCAGCTTGGACAGTAACACTGAAGCTTTCTTT.